This is a list of T cell receptor beta chains from one sample in a study of low-dose radiotherapy and immunotherapy resistance in tumors. TCRdb passed the reads through MiXCR, listing each CDR3 protein once. Here the sample spans some 94,000 distinct CDR3 sequences, 20% to 25% being singletons. The sample consisted of PBMCs, taken after low-dose radiotherapy plus immunotherapy. These receptors came from a female donor with ovarian cancer. Both conserved end residues are part of each CDR3. Each record gives: clone size, V gene, D gene, CDR3 length, J gene, CDR3 DNA, CDR3 protein. D genes are given only for firm matches. Expanded clones are given a class, and other clones once, few, many or no size at all.

many	TRBV30	TRBD1	15	TRBJ1-5	TGTGCCTGGAGTTCAGACAGGGGAGGGAATCAGCCCCAGCATTTT	CAWSSDRGGNQPQHF
-	TRBV12-3/TRBV12-4	-	17	TRBJ2-3	TGTGCCAGCAGTTTAGCGGTAACCGGTGTGAGGAGGGATACGCAGTATTTT	CASSLAVTGVRRDTQYF
-	TRBV28	TRBD1	13	TRBJ2-5	TGTGCCAGCAGCCACAGGGGGCGTGAGACCCAGTACTTC	CASSHRGRETQYF
many	TRBV4-1	TRBD2	16	TRBJ2-1	TGCGCCAGCAGCCCGCCCTCGCGGGGGGCCTACAATGAGCAGTTCTTC	CASSPPSRGAYNEQFF
-	TRBV27	-	15	TRBJ1-6	TGTGCCAGCAAACAGGAGATCCTAAATAATTCACCCCTCCACTTT	CASKQEILNNSPLHF
many	TRBV7-2	TRBD2	15	TRBJ2-7	TGTGCCAGCAGCCTCGGGACTAGCTATACCTACGAGCAGTACTTC	CASSLGTSYTYEQYF
many	TRBV18	-	14	TRBJ2-3	TGTGCCAGCTCACCGGCTGGGATCACAGATACGCAGTATTTT	CASSPAGITDTQYF
-	TRBV19	TRBD1	16	TRBJ2-2	TGTGCCAGTAGTCTCCTCACAGGGGGCGGAGCCGGGGAGCTGTTTTTT	CASSLLTGGGAGELFF
-	TRBV18	-	17	TRBJ1-1	TGTGCCAGCCGCAGTAAGTTAATCGATAGGGCGAACACTGAAGCTTTCTTT	CASRSKLIDRANTEAFF
many	TRBV24-1	-	16	TRBJ2-1	TGTGCCACCAGTGATTTTAGGGACGGGTCCTACAATGAGCAGTTCTTC	CATSDFRDGSYNEQFF
many	TRBV29-1	-	15	TRBJ2-1	TGCAGCGTTGAAGATCCTGGGCAGGGGAGCAATGAGCAGTTCTTC	CSVEDPGQGSNEQFF
-	TRBV6-2/TRBV6-3	TRBD2	15	TRBJ2-2	TGTGCCAGCAGTCCACTAGCGGGAGGTTCTGGGGAGCAGTTTTTT	CASSPLAGGSGEQFF
many	TRBV6-2/TRBV6-3	TRBD1	15	TRBJ1-5	TGTGCCAGCAGTACTACAGGGGCCATCAATCAGCCCCAGCATTTT	CASSTTGAINQPQHF
many	TRBV29-1	-	12	TRBJ1-2	TGCAGCGTTGCCAGGACCGACTATGGCTACACCTTC	CSVARTDYGYTF
-	TRBV5-6	-	15	TRBJ2-2	TGTGCCAGCAGCCCGGCTGAGCGGGCCACCGGGGAGCTGTTTTTT	CASSPAERATGELFF
many	TRBV28	-	14	TRBJ1-5	TGTGCCAGCAGTAAACCAGGGGAGCGACAGCCCCAGCATTTT	CASSKPGERQPQHF
many	TRBV14	-	16	TRBJ2-2	TGTGCCAGCAGCCTGGCGGGCGGGACTTTCCCCGGGGAGCTGTTTTTT	CASSLAGGTFPGELFF
many	TRBV20-1	-	13	TRBJ2-7	TGCAGTGCTAGCCCAGGAGCATCCTACGAGCAGTACTTC	CSASPGASYEQYF
many	TRBV12-3/TRBV12-4	TRBD2	16	TRBJ2-1	TGTGCCAGCAGTCCAAGAGGTAGGCACGGGAGGAGTGAGCAGTTCTTC	CASSPRGRHGRSEQFF
many	TRBV4-1	-	12	TRBJ2-1	TGCGCCAGCAGCCAAGGCGGGAATGAGCAGTTCTTC	CASSQGGNEQFF
many	TRBV30	-	13	TRBJ1-1	TGTGCCTGCCAGGACGGCATGAACACTGAAGCTTTCTTT	CACQDGMNTEAFF
many	TRBV19	-	13	TRBJ1-1	TGTGCCAGTAGTAAGATGGGGGGCACTGAAGCTTTCTTT	CASSKMGGTEAFF
-	TRBV1	-	14	TRBJ2-7	TGCGCCGCCGGGGGGGCAGGTAATACCTACGAGCAGTACTTC	CAAGGAGNTYEQYF
few	TRBV9	-	14	TRBJ2-7	TGTGCCAGCAGCGTAGGCCCGCCGTCCTACGAGCAGTACTTC	CASSVGPPSYEQYF
many	TRBV20-1	-	14	TRBJ2-5	TGCAGTGCCTTACCCCCTAGCGAGGCGGAGACCCAGTACTTC	CSALPPSEAETQYF
-	TRBV12-3/TRBV12-4	-	14	TRBJ1-2	TGTGCCAGCAGTTCAGCACTTATCCCTAAGGGCTACACCTTC	CASSSALIPKGYTF
-	TRBV27	-	14	TRBJ1-5	TGTGCCAGCATCCCCTCGGGGGAGAATCAGCCCCAGCATTTT	CASIPSGENQPQHF
-	TRBV5-4	-	14	TRBJ2-1	TGTGCCAGCAGCCTGGAGAGGAGCAGGAATGAGCAGTTCTTC	CASSLERSRNEQFF
many	TRBV7-9	-	16	TRBJ2-2	TGTGCCAGCAGCTTACCTGGGTACGCGAACACCGGGGAGCTGTTTTTT	CASSLPGYANTGELFF
many	TRBV21-1	-	17	TRBJ1-5	TGTGCCAGCAGCAAAAGAGGGTCCGGAGATAGCAATCAGCCCCAGCATTTT	CASSKRGSGDSNQPQHF
-	TRBV27	-	14	TRBJ2-1	TGTGCCAGCAGTTTGGCCGGCCTGTACAATGAGCAGTTCTTC	CASSLAGLYNEQFF
many	TRBV7-2	-	14	TRBJ2-2	TGTGCCAGCAGCTTCACAAGCGCGACCGGGGAGCTGTTTTTT	CASSFTSATGELFF
many	TRBV3-1	TRBD1	14	TRBJ1-1	TGTGCCAGCCGAACCAAGGGACAGGGTAGTGAAGCTTTCTTT	CASRTKGQGSEAFF
many	TRBV19	TRBD1	17	TRBJ1-1	TGTGCCAGCAAAGAAGGCTCTTGGGTAGGGGGCTCGCCTGAAGCTTTCTTT	CASKEGSWVGGSPEAFF
many	TRBV2	-	16	TRBJ2-3	TGTGCCAGCAGTCTCTTGGACAGTGACCGCACAGATACGCAGTATTTT	CASSLLDSDRTDTQYF
few	TRBV14	-	14	TRBJ1-1	TGTGCCAGCAACGCATTCGGGGTGGACACTGAAGCTTTCTTT	CASNAFGVDTEAFF
few	TRBV2	-	14	TRBJ1-1	TGTGCCAGCAGTGGTGGTAGGGGTGGCACTGAAGCTTTCTTT	CASSGGRGGTEAFF
many	TRBV7-8	TRBD2	15	TRBJ2-3	TGTGCCAGCAGCTCCACTAGCGGGGGAACAGATACGCAGTATTTT	CASSSTSGGTDTQYF
many	TRBV5-1	TRBD1	15	TRBJ1-6	TGCGCCAGCAGCTGGCAGGACAGGGGAAATTCACCCCTCCACTTT	CASSWQDRGNSPLHF
many	TRBV27	TRBD2	14	TRBJ2-3	TGTGCCAGCACCCCGGGGGGTTGGGCAGATACGCAGTATTTT	CASTPGGWADTQYF
many	TRBV29-1	-	14	TRBJ1-4	TGCAGCGTTTTAGGCGGGGGGCAGGGTGAAAAACTGTTTTTT	CSVLGGGQGEKLFF
many	TRBV11-3	TRBD2	17	TRBJ2-1	TGTGCCAGCAGCTTAGATCGTTGGGCGGGGGGTTACAATGAGCAGTTCTTC	CASSLDRWAGGYNEQFF
-	TRBV5-6	TRBD1	15	TRBJ2-7	TGTGCCAGCAGCTGGGACAGGGGTAGGTCCTACGAGCAGTACTTC	CASSWDRGRSYEQYF
many	TRBV27	-	15	TRBJ2-2	TGTGCCAGCAGGCCTGAGGGGTGGAACACCGGGGAGCTGTTTTTT	CASRPEGWNTGELFF
-	TRBV24-1	-	12	TRBJ2-4	TGTGCCACCAGTTCGGAACTAAACATTCAGTACTTC	CATSSELNIQYF
many	TRBV7-9	-	14	TRBJ1-4	TGTGCCAGCAGCCTCATCGGGTCCCGAGAAAAACTGTTTTTT	CASSLIGSREKLFF
many	TRBV19	TRBD2	16	TRBJ2-2	TGTGCCAGTAGTCAGAGACTAGCGGGGAACACCGGGGAGCTGTTTTTT	CASSQRLAGNTGELFF
-	TRBV27	TRBD2	16	TRBJ2-1	TGTGCCAGCAGTTTATCCGGGACTAGAGCCTACAATGAGCAGTTCTTC	CASSLSGTRAYNEQFF
many	TRBV28	TRBD2	14	TRBJ2-1	TGTGCCAGCAGTTTAGGGCGGGGGGGAGATGAGCAGTTCTTC	CASSLGRGGDEQFF